The source of this T cell receptor beta chain is a study of CD4+ T cells in melanoma. Study-wide points: In melanoma, neoantigen-specific CD4+ T cells reportedly differed in differentiation state. CD8+ T cell, macrophage and B cell function reportedly correlated with neoantigen-specific CD4+ T cells.

Comments on this clone: The target antigen is unknown.

Sequencing used immunoSEQ multiplex PCR; TCRdb keeps in-frame clones, though not all of them. The repertoire holds 90,000 to 130,000 clones, with around 92% as singletons. CDR1 and CDR2 from the germline V gene are LNHDA and SQIVND (reference sequence). The length of the CDR3 is 16 residues. V lost 7 bases and J 4 bases, leaving 22 bases between the germline ends. Sequencing was carried out using peripheral blood. This chain connects TRBV19 to TRBJ1-1; D is undetermined. The sequence was collected from a human donor with melanoma. CDR3 coding DNA: TGTGCCAGTATCAGAACGAGGCCGCCCTCCCTCACTGAAGCTTTCTTT. Amino acid sequence: CASIRTRPPSLTEAFF.